This is a list of T cell receptor beta chains from one sample in a study of cytomegalovirus exposure and HLA in healthy donors. This table comes from immunoSEQ multiplex PCR, and its TCRdb copy is limited to in-frame clones, with some not included. The data contain 130,000 to 150,000 clones, just under 85% of them singletons. Input material: PBMCs. The receptors shown here come from a woman aged 60-75 years in good health and CMV-seropositive. Each CDR3 is given with its conserved first and last residue. Fields, in order: CDR3 DNA, CDR3 protein, J gene, V gene, clone size, D gene. A D gene is named only where the DNA matches it firmly. The size field is filled for only some rows; it gives once, few, many or a size class.

TGTGCCAGCAGCCCCTCAGAAGCGGGGGAGGGGAATGAGCAGTTCTTC | CASSPSEAGEGNEQFF | TRBJ2-1 | TRBV4-2 | - | TRBD2
TGTGCCAGCAGCTTAGCTGGGGGGAATACGCAGTATTTT | CASSLAGGNTQYF | TRBJ2-3 | TRBV7-8 | - | -
TGTGCCAGCAGTGGCGCGGGGGGAAAACTGTTTTTT | CASSGAGGKLFF | TRBJ1-4 | TRBV5-4 | few | -
TGTGCCAGCAGCCAGGGGACTAGCTCCTACAATGAGCAGTTCTTC | CASSQGTSSYNEQFF | TRBJ2-1 | TRBV5-4 | - | TRBD2
TGTGCCAGCGGGCGAGGCGGGAGGGTAGATACGCAGTATTTT | CASGRGGRVDTQYF | TRBJ2-3 | TRBV19 | - | TRBD2
TGTGCCAGCAGCTTGGACAGGGCGAACACTGAAGCTTTCTTT | CASSLDRANTEAFF | TRBJ1-1 | TRBV5-5 | once | -
TGCGCCAGCAGCCAAGATCCAGCGGGAGGGCCCTCTGGGGAGCTGTTTTTT | CASSQDPAGGPSGELFF | TRBJ2-2 | TRBV4-3 | - | TRBD2
TGTGCCAGTAGTACTTGGACAGAAGAGACCCAGTACTTC | CASSTWTEETQYF | TRBJ2-5 | TRBV19 | once | -
TGTGCCAGCAGCGCGACAGGGAGCTCCTACAATGAGCAGTTCTTC | CASSATGSSYNEQFF | TRBJ2-1 | TRBV9 | - | TRBD1
TGTGCCAGCAGTTTAGGCCTAGCCTCAGAGACCCAGTACTTC | CASSLGLASETQYF | TRBJ2-5 | TRBV27 | - | -
TGTGCCAGCAGCCCGACTAGATATGAGCAGTTCTTC | CASSPTRYEQFF | TRBJ2-1 | TRBV7-2 | - | -
TGCAGCGTTCTCCCCTGGGCGGACAGGGGGCTGAATGAGCAGTTCTTC | CSVLPWADRGLNEQFF | TRBJ2-1 | TRBV29-1 | few | TRBD1
TGTGCCACTCAACTAGCGGGAAGACGGGATGAGCAGTTCTTC | CATQLAGRRDEQFF | TRBJ2-1 | TRBV6-5 | - | TRBD2
TGTGCCAGCAGCCCGTGGACTACCCCAGGTGGGGAGCTGTTTTTT | CASSPWTTPGGELFF | TRBJ2-2 | TRBV9 | few | -
TGCGCCAGCAGCCAAGGAACAGGGGGAGCTTCAGGTTCGGCTTTCTTT | CASSQGTGGASGSAFF | TRBJ1-1 | TRBV4-1 | few | TRBD1
TGTGCCTGGGCCACTTTACAGAAAGTGGGCAATGAGCAGTTCTTC | CAWATLQKVGNEQFF | TRBJ2-1 | TRBV30 | - | -
TGTGCCAGCAGTTTGATCGGTGAAAAACTGTTTTTT | CASSLIGEKLFF | TRBJ1-4 | TRBV7-9 | once | -
TGTGCCAGCAGTTACGAGACGGGAGAGGAGTATTTT | CASSYETGEEYF | TRBJ2-3 | TRBV6-6 | - | -
TGTGCCAGCAGCGTAGCCCCGGGAGGGTATGAGCAGTACTTC | CASSVAPGGYEQYF | TRBJ2-7 | TRBV9 | - | TRBD2
TGCGCCAGCAGCTGGGGGACTAGTTTAGGTACGCAGTATTTT | CASSWGTSLGTQYF | TRBJ2-3 | TRBV5-1 | - | TRBD2
TGTGCCAGCAGCTCCGACCGGGACAAAAACACCGGGGAGCTGTTTTTT | CASSSDRDKNTGELFF | TRBJ2-2 | TRBV7-6 | few | -
TGTGCCAGCAGCATCACGGGAGGGGAAGAGACCCAGTACTTC | CASSITGGEETQYF | TRBJ2-5 | TRBV7-2 | - | TRBD2
TGTGCCAGCAGTAACCGGGACAGGGCGGACGAGCAGTTCTTC | CASSNRDRADEQFF | TRBJ2-1 | TRBV6-5 | - | TRBD1
TGCGCCAGCCGTTTGTCATTGAAAGGGGGCGGGGAGCTGTTTTTT | CASRLSLKGGGELFF | TRBJ2-2 | TRBV5-1 | - | -
TGTGCCAGCAATGGGGCGAGCTCTGGAAACACCATATATTTT | CASNGASSGNTIYF | TRBJ1-3 | TRBV28 | - | -
TGTGCCAGCAGCCAAGGCTCCGGGACTTCCCCAAAACTGTTTTTT | CASSQGSGTSPKLFF | TRBJ1-4 | TRBV14 | once | -
TGCAGCGTTGAGGGACTCAGCTCCTACGAGCAGTACTTC | CSVEGLSSYEQYF | TRBJ2-7 | TRBV29-1 | once | -
TGTGCCAGCAGTTACGTCAGGGGGGAGACTGAAGCTTTCTTT | CASSYVRGETEAFF | TRBJ1-1 | TRBV6-6 | - | TRBD1
TGTGCCAGCTCTACTATAGCGGGAGGACGAGAGACCCAGTACTTC | CASSTIAGGRETQYF | TRBJ2-5 | TRBV18 | - | TRBD2
TGTGCCAGTACCACGGACAGAAGAAACACCATATATTTT | CASTTDRRNTIYF | TRBJ1-3 | TRBV19 | - | -
TGTGCCAGCAGCTTAAAAATACTAGCGGGAGACGGAGGAGAGACCCAGTACTTC | CASSLKILAGDGGETQYF | TRBJ2-5 | TRBV7-2 | - | TRBD2
TGTGCCAGCAGTTACTCGCAGGGGGCTACCTACGAGCAGTACTTC | CASSYSQGATYEQYF | TRBJ2-7 | TRBV6-5 | - | TRBD1
TGTGCCAGCAGCCCCCGGGACAGGGGGGCCAACACTGAAGCTTTCTTT | CASSPRDRGANTEAFF | TRBJ1-1 | TRBV7-8 | once | TRBD1
TGCAGTGCTAGAATCAGCTATGGCTACACCTTC | CSARISYGYTF | TRBJ1-2 | TRBV20-1 | - | -
TGTGCCAGCAGGGCGGGCTCCTCCTACGAGCAGTACTTC | CASRAGSSYEQYF | TRBJ2-7 | TRBV6-1 | - | -
TGTGCCAGCAGCTACCGGACTAGCGGGAACAATGAGCAGTTCTTC | CASSYRTSGNNEQFF | TRBJ2-1 | TRBV9 | - | TRBD2
TGCGCCAGCAGCCAAGGGGTAGTGGACTTCCGATCCTACGAGCAGTACTTC | CASSQGVVDFRSYEQYF | TRBJ2-7 | TRBV4-3 | - | -
TGTGCCAGCAGCTCCCCTATCCTTGGAGCATCCTACAATGAGCAGTTCTTC | CASSSPILGASYNEQFF | TRBJ2-1 | TRBV11-2 | once | -
TGTGCCAGCAGCTTAGCCGGGCGCGGGGTGAATCAGCCCCAGCATTTT | CASSLAGRGVNQPQHF | TRBJ1-5 | TRBV7-2 | - | -